Each of the 20 T cell receptor beta chains below was sequenced from the same sample in a study of blood T cell repertoires in COVID-19. The protocol was immunoSEQ multiplex PCR, while the TCRdb copy is restricted to in-frame clones and leaves out a portion. The sample yields more than 200,000 clones, 84% seen once. Source material: peripheral blood. The receptors were gathered from a man between 60 and 75 years old with acute or convalescent COVID-19.

This clone has a single count. This chain uses TRBV6-1 with TRBJ2-7, with TRBD1 identical over 9 bases. Germline V gene sequence: CDR1 MNHNS, CDR2 SASEGT. Germline trimming cut 4 bases from V and 0 bases from J; bases unmatched to any gene: 10. This CDR3 region has 17 residues. The CDR3 DNA sequence: TGTGCCAGCAGTGCCGGGACAGGGAGTATAAGCTCCTACGAGCAGTACTTC. Amino acids: CASSAGTGSISSYEQYF.

The chain links TRBV29-1 to TRBJ2-3; 8 bases line up with TRBD2. CDR1 is SQVTM, CDR2 ANQGSEA, per germline. Trimming removed 6 bases from V and 0 bases from J; junction bases left unmatched: 8. The CDR3 loop spans 15 amino acids. CDR3 in DNA: TGCAGCGTCGGGAGGGGGTCCACTAGCACAGATACGCAGTATTTT. Translation: CSVGRGSTSTDTQYF.

Concerning this clone: The same CDR3 also results from other DNA sequences found in this sample. This chain connects TRBV5-4 to TRBJ2-2, with 8 bases that match TRBD2. This CDR3 contains 16 residues. Unmatched junction bases numbered 3, after V lost 0 bases and J lost 2 bases. Germline V gives CDR1 SGHNT, CDR2 YYREEE (reference sequence). The CDR3 spells CASSLGLAGNTGELFF. In DNA, the CDR3 is TGTGCCAGCAGCTTGGGGCTAGCGGGTAACACCGGGGAGCTGTTTTTT.

This clone was seen repeatedly, ten times or more. The V call is TRBV5-1, the J call TRBJ2-3, with 7 nucleotides matching TRBD2. CDR1 SGHRS and CDR2 YFSETQ come from the germline V gene. Losses at the gene ends were 3 bases for V and 2 bases for J; bases not matched to a gene: 6. This CDR3 comprises 15 residues. The CDR3 region has the DNA TGCGCCAGCAGCTCGACTAGCCTCTACACAGATACGCAGTATTTT. Its protein is CASSSTSLYTDTQYF.

V is TRBV4-3 and J is TRBJ2-7, with 9 bases matching TRBD2. The CDR3 is 16 amino acids. Germline values: CDR1 LGHNA, CDR2 YSLEER. The V and J ends lost 0 bases and 4 bases, in that order; junction bases with no gene match: 7. CDR3 region: CASSQDLSGRKYEQYF. CDR3 nucleotides: TGCGCCAGCAGCCAAGACCTAAGCGGGAGGAAGTACGAGCAGTACTTC.

The chain uses TRBV5-8 and TRBJ2-7, with a possible D match to TRBD1 (6 bases). Trimming took 6 bases from V and 5 from J, leaving 21 bases between them. The CDR3 is 15 amino acids. Germline loops: CDR1 SGHTS, CDR2 YDEGEE. The chain's CDR3 is CASNHPGTFLNEQYF. The CDR3 region has the DNA TGTGCCAGCAACCATCCCGGGACATTCCTTAACGAGCAGTACTTC.

The chain combines TRBV2 with TRBJ2-7; D call uncertain. Germline lookup yields CDR1 SNHLY and CDR2 FYNNEI. The CDR3 sequence is 12 residues long. The germline V and J ends were trimmed by 3 bases and 0 bases, with 3 bases remaining between them. In nucleotides, the CDR3 is TGTGCCAGCAGTGATTACTCCTACGAGCAGTACTTC. Translating gives CASSDYSYEQYF. Variable domain in full (rest from reference TRBV2 and TRBJ2-7): EPEVTQTPSHQVTQMGQEVILRCVPISNHLYFYWYRQILGQKVEFLVSFYNNEISEKSEIFDDQFSVERPDGSNFTLKIRSTKLEDSAMYFCASSDYSYEQYFGPGTRLTVT.

A single count supports this clone. V is TRBV19 and J is TRBJ2-3, with 8 bases matching TRBD2. CDR3 length: 13 amino acids. Per the germline V gene, CDR1 is LNHDA and CDR2 is SQIVND (reference sequence). The V gene end was trimmed by 5 bases and the J gene end by 7 bases; junction bases not matched to a gene: 5. The CDR3 region is CASSPGLANTQYF. The CDR3 DNA reads TGTGCCAGTAGTCCCGGACTAGCCAATACGCAGTATTTT.

The rearrangement uses TRBV19 and TRBJ1-5; D is ambiguous. With 3 bases removed from V and 1 base from J, the gap between germline ends came to 16 bases. The germline gives CDR1 LNHDA, CDR2 SQIVND (reference sequence). The CDR3 has 17 residues. In DNA, the CDR3 is TGTGCCAGTAGTATCGGGAGGGAGACGAGAAGCAATCAGCCCCAGCATTTT. Protein product: CASSIGRETRSNQPQHF.

The V call is TRBV18, the J call TRBJ1-3, with 7 bases aligning to TRBD1. Trimming removed 0 bases from V and 2 bases from J; junction bases left unmatched: 7. CDR1 KGHSH and CDR2 LQKENI come from the germline V gene. The CDR3 has 17 amino acids. CDR3 DNA sequence: TGTGCCAGCTCACCACCGTCAGGGGGTCCCACTGGAAACACCATATATTTT. Translated, it gives CASSPPSGGPTGNTIYF.

This clone was detected only a few times. This chain links TRBV11-1 with TRBJ1-1, with 9 bases fitting TRBD1. The trim removed 5 bases at V and 0 bases at J, leaving 7 bases unmatched. The CDR3 totals 16 residues. Germline V gene lookup returns CDR1 SGHAT and CDR2 FQDESV (reference sequence). The CDR3 DNA sequence: TGTGCCAGCAGCCGCGGGACAGGGAGTATGAACACTGAAGCTTTCTTT. Protein product: CASSRGTGSMNTEAFF.

The chain has TRBV11-2 and TRBJ2-1; possible D gene TRBD2, 6 bases. This CDR3 contains 15 residues. Trimming left V 5 bases short and J 1 base short, with 12 bases between. Looked up from germline, CDR1 is SGHAT and CDR2 is FQNNGV. The CDR3 region is CASSRLGGSYNEQFF. The CDR3 DNA is TGTGCCAGCAGCCGGTTGGGGGGTTCCTACAATGAGCAGTTCTTC.

As concerns this clone: The sample contains more than one DNA sequence encoding this CDR3. The rearrangement links TRBV18 to TRBJ2-3; 11 bases match TRBD2. After removal of 1 base from V and 5 bases from J, the junction contained 5 bases not matched to a gene. Germline values: CDR1 KGHSH, CDR2 LQKENI. The CDR3 spans 16 residues. The CDR3 here is CASSPLAGGPIDTQYF. Here the CDR3 DNA reads TGTGCCAGCTCACCACTAGCGGGGGGGCCCATAGATACGCAGTATTTT.

This chain connects TRBV11-2 to TRBJ2-7, with TRBD2 identical over 11 bases. The V gene's germline CDR1 is SGHAT and CDR2 FQNNGV. The CDR3 runs to 16 residues. Losses at the gene ends were 0 bases for V and 7 bases for J; bases not matched to a gene: 8. The CDR3 DNA reads TGTGCCAGCAGCTTAGATCGTACTAGCGGGGGAGGTGAGCAGTACTTC. It encodes CASSLDRTSGGGEQYF.

This clone was seen a handful of times. The chain combines TRBV6-2 or TRBV6-3 with TRBJ2-3; TRBD2 matches at 13 bases. V was pared by 6 bases and J by 2 bases, with 8 bases of the junction left unmatched. The CDR3 covers 17 residues. Germline loops: CDR1 MNHEY, CDR2 SVGEGT. CDR3 in amino acids: CASSLGTSGETTDTQYF. The CDR3, as DNA: TGTGCCAGCAGCCTGGGGACTAGCGGGGAGACCACAGATACGCAGTATTTT.

V is TRBV4-3 and J is TRBJ2-1; 8 nucleotides line up with TRBD2. J lost 5 bases, V lost 8 bases, and 20 bases had no gene match. The germline CDR1 and CDR2 sequences are LGHNA and YSLEER. The CDR3 is made up of 18 amino acids. CDR3 sequence reads: CASAGVAGPRRYNNEQFF. CDR3 bases: TGCGCCAGCGCAGGGGTAGCGGGACCCCGACGTTACAACAATGAGCAGTTCTTC.

The CDR3 DNA is TGTGCCAGCAGGCGAACAGGGTCCTTTGGCTACACCTTC. This sequence encodes CASRRTGSFGYTF. The gene calls are TRBV27 and TRBJ1-2, with D possibly TRBD1 on 6 matching bases. The germline gives CDR1 MNHEY, CDR2 SMNVEV (reference sequence). CDR3 size: 13 residues. Between the trimmed V and J ends, which lost 6 bases and 7 bases, there was a span of 15 bases.

The V call is TRBV7-8, the J call TRBJ1-5; TRBD1 agrees at 7 bases. The trim removed 1 base at V and 7 bases at J, leaving 10 bases unmatched. CDR3 length: 16 residues. From germline, CDR1 is SGHVS and CDR2 FQNEAQ. The DNA of the CDR3 is TGTGCCAGCAGCTTAGGGTGGCGGGACAGTTGGCAGCCCCAGCATTTT. It specifies CASSLGWRDSWQPQHF.

The chain uses TRBV18 and TRBJ2-7, with 7 bases matching TRBD2. The junction had 23 bases not matched to a gene; V was cut back by 0 bases and J by 3 bases. This CDR3 comprises 21 residues. Germline loops: CDR1 KGHSH, CDR2 LQKENI. The CDR3 nucleotides are TGTGCCAGCTCACCACCACTCTTCGGGGAGCGGGAACCGTACTCCCACTACGAGCAGTACTTC. Its protein product is CASSPPLFGEREPYSHYEQYF.

The chain couples TRBV28 to TRBJ2-1; the match to TRBD1 covers 9 bases. This CDR3 spans 14 amino acids. Germline V gene data show CDR1 as MDHEN and CDR2 as SYDVKM. Trimming removed 6 bases from V and 6 bases from J; junction bases left unmatched: 6. CDR3 loop: CASRGTGRGNEQFF. CDR3 DNA: TGTGCCAGCAGAGGGACAGGGAGAGGCAATGAGCAGTTCTTC.